This note documents a single T cell receptor (beta chain) sequence. Its antigen remains unknown. This entry comes from a study of graft-versus-host responses after intestinal transplantation. Points from the study as a whole: Recipient bone marrow held GvH clones, some seen earlier in ileum or blood.

Repertoires were generated with immunoSEQ multiplex PCR, while TCRdb's copy carries only in-frame clones and drops some. This sample yields tens of thousands of clones, of which less than 95% are seen a single time; more than 0.4% belongs to the top ten. This clonotype was sampled from a human patient who received an intestinal transplant, so some T cells may come from the graft donor. Here the sequenced sample was PBMCs, taken 156 days after intestinal transplant.

The CDR3 DNA reads as TGTGCCAGCAGCCAAGATTCCGGACAGGCCTACGAGCAGTACTTC. Its protein is CASSQDSGQAYEQYF. The chain is built from TRBV4-2 and TRBJ2-5; the match to TRBD1 covers 7 bases. Near its end, the DNA agrees better with TRBJ2-7, so the J call may be wrong. Germline V gene data show CDR1 as LGHNA and CDR2 as YNFKEQ. The CDR3 is 15 amino acids.